Each of the 29 T cell receptor beta chains below was sequenced from the same sample in a study of T cell repertoires in cytomegalovirus infection. Their antigens remain unidentified. TCRdb fed the reads into MiXCR, producing one record per CDR3 protein. Altogether some 940,000 distinct CDR3 sequences are present, under 40% being singletons, with the ten largest covering 13%. The source was cultured CD8+ T cells from PBMCs, collected from culture after CMV antigen stimulation. Every receptor here comes from a human donor in good health (CMV status not recorded). Some clones in this sample may be carry-over from other donors' samples.

In its sample, this clonotype was seen a few times. The chain links TRBV27 to TRBJ1-2, with 7 bases matching TRBD1. The germline V gene has CDR1 MNHEY and CDR2 SMNVEV (reference sequence). CDR3 size: 14 residues. V lost 4 bases and J lost 2; bases outside the gene matches: 4. CDR3 nucleotides: TGTGCCAGCAGTTCTTACAGGGGAAACTATGGCTACACCTTC. This gives the protein CASSSYRGNYGYTF.

This rearrangement joins TRBV6-8 to TRBJ1-1; the D is unclear. Germline-derived CDR1 and CDR2 are MNHGY and SAAAGT. V gave up 4 bases and J gave up 0 bases, with 9 bases separating them. The CDR3 runs 14 residues. The CDR3 DNA sequence: TGTGCCAGCAGTTGGGTGCCTATGAACACTGAAGCTTTCTTT. Encoded protein: CASSWVPMNTEAFF.

The chain is built from TRBV7-6 and TRBJ2-2, with D unresolved. Germline assignment: CDR1 SGHVS and CDR2 FNYEAQ. V was trimmed by 10 bases and J by 6 bases, leaving 12 bases between them. This CDR3 comprises 12 residues. The CDR3 nucleotides read TGTGCCATCCCTTCCCGGTCCGGGGAGCTGTTTTTT. Translating gives CAIPSRSGELFF.

The genes are TRBV24-1 and TRBJ2-1; the match to TRBD1 covers 10 bases. Germline V gene sequence: CDR1 KGHDR, CDR2 SFDVKD. The J segment lost 4 bases and the V segment lost 3 bases, leaving 5 bases of the junction unmatched. This CDR3 is built from 16 residues. The DNA of the CDR3 is TGTGCCACCAGTGATGAACCGGGACAGGGGTACAATGAGCAGTTCTTC. This gives the protein CATSDEPGQGYNEQFF.

Points on this clonotype: Relative to the germline gene, one junction end is altered; a read error may explain this. The V and J genes are TRBV6-6 and TRBJ2-3; D remains unclear. The CDR3 covers 15 residues. Germline loops: CDR1 MNHNY, CDR2 SVGAGI (reference sequence). Here the CDR3 DNA reads TGTGCCAGCAGTTACTCTGTCGGCAGATGGGATATGCAGTATTTT. Translating gives CASSYSVGRWDMQYF.

This chain uses TRBV12-3 or TRBV12-4 with TRBJ2-1; D possibly corresponds to TRBD2 (6 bases). V lost 8 bases, J lost 5 bases, and 10 bases lay in between. The CDR3 length is 12 residues. CDR3 region: CASDGEDNEQFF. The CDR3 nucleotides are TGTGCCAGCGACGGGGAGGACAATGAGCAGTTCTTC.

This clonotype has more than one count but fewer than ten. The V gene is TRBV27, the J gene TRBJ2-7, with D maybe TRBD1 (6 bases). Germline V gene lookup returns CDR1 MNHEY and CDR2 SMNVEV (reference sequence). Trimming shortened V by 8 bases and J by 5 bases, and 19 bases separated the two germline ends. The CDR3 runs 14 residues. CDR3 region: CASFDRLQGNEQYF. CDR3 in DNA: TGTGCCAGCTTTGACAGGCTCCAGGGGAACGAGCAGTACTTC.

The chain uses TRBV28 and TRBJ1-6, with 7 bases fitting TRBD1. Germline V lookup: CDR1 MDHEN, CDR2 SYDVKM. The CDR3 sequence is 14 residues long. Losses at the gene ends were 2 bases for V and 6 bases for J; bases not matched to a gene: 1. The CDR3 DNA sequence: TGTGCCAGCAGTTTAGAGGGGGCTAATTCACCCCTCCACTTT. Translated: CASSLEGANSPLHF.

This clonotype was detected a few times. This chain connects TRBV7-9 to TRBJ1-1, with D unclear. Germline V gene data show CDR1 as SEHNR and CDR2 as FQNEAQ (reference sequence). This CDR3 comprises 11 residues. V was clipped by 5 bases and J by 6 bases, with 7 bases between them. The chain's CDR3 is CASSPGPEAFF. CDR3 DNA: TGTGCCAGCAGCCCCGGACCTGAAGCTTTCTTT.

Only a few counts were recorded for this clonotype. The chain is built from TRBV2 and TRBJ2-1, with D uncertain. Germline V gives CDR1 SNHLY, CDR2 FYNNEI. CDR3 length equals 15 residues. With 7 bases removed from V and 0 bases from J, the gap between germline ends came to 13 bases. The CDR3 region has the DNA TGTGCCAGCAAGAATAACTCGAGCTCCTACAATGAGCAGTTCTTC. It encodes CASKNNSSSYNEQFF.

V is TRBV5-8 and J is TRBJ2-1; D may match TRBD1 or TRBD2 (5 bases each). CDR1 is SGHTS, CDR2 YDEGEE, per germline. Deletions cut 4 bases from V and 7 bases from J, with 15 bases between. The CDR3 contains 14 residues. Here the CDR3 DNA reads TGTGCCAGCAGCCTGGGACGGACGGGGAATGAGCAGTTCTTC. This codes for CASSLGRTGNEQFF.

This clonotype occurred a few times. The chain is built from TRBV6-1 and TRBJ2-7, with D perhaps TRBD2 (5 bases). Germline assignment: CDR1 MNHNS and CDR2 SASEGT. V lost 1 base and J 3 bases, leaving 10 bases between the germline ends. CDR3 length: 14 amino acids. CDR3 in amino acids: CASSEDRGGYEQYF. DNA of the CDR3: TGTGCCAGCAGTGAAGATCGGGGTGGCTACGAGCAGTACTTC.

This clonotype was recorded at least ten times. The rearrangement links TRBV6-2 or TRBV6-3 to TRBJ1-1; D call uncertain. The V end lost 2 bases, the J end lost 6 bases, and 4 bases lay between the germline ends. Germline CDR1 and CDR2: MNHEY and SVGEGT. The CDR3 totals 11 residues. CDR3 DNA: TGTGCCAGCAGTTACGGGCCTGAAGCTTTCTTT. The encoded protein is CASSYGPEAFF.

CDR3 DNA: TGTGCCAGCAGTCGTACAGGTTATAACACCGGGGAGCTGTTTTTT. This translates into CASSRTGYNTGELFF. The rearrangement links TRBV27 to TRBJ2-2, with TRBD1 as a possible D gene (5 bases). This CDR3 has 15 residues. Trimming removed 5 bases at V and 2 bases at J, with 12 bases between. The germline V gene encodes CDR1 MNHEY and CDR2 SMNVEV (reference sequence).

The chain uses TRBV19 and TRBJ1-1, with D hard to call. Per germline, CDR1 LNHDA and CDR2 SQIVND (reference sequence). V lost 0 bases and J 0 bases, leaving 5 bases between the germline ends. CDR3 length: 14 residues. The DNA of the CDR3 is TGTGCCAGTAGTATAGAATTCCTGAACACTGAAGCTTTCTTT. It codes for CASSIEFLNTEAFF.

In the case of this clonotype: A much more abundant neighbour one base away suggests this may be a read error. The chain recombines TRBV7-2 with TRBJ2-7; TRBD2 matches at 7 bases. Germline V gene lookup returns CDR1 SGHTA and CDR2 FQGNSA. The CDR3 is made up of 13 amino acids. CDR3 DNA: TGTGCCAGCAGCAACGGGGGGAACTACGAGCGGTACTTC. This sequence encodes CASSNGGNYERYF.

This clonotype showed up just a few times. The V call is TRBV12-3 or TRBV12-4, the J call TRBJ1-5, with 10 bases fitting TRBD1. Trimming at V came to 3 bases and at J to 4 bases, leaving 9 bases not matched to a gene. The CDR3 has 17 residues. CDR3 sequence: CASSFDGDRGRNQPQHF. CDR3 DNA sequence: TGTGCCAGCAGTTTCGATGGGGACAGGGGTCGAAATCAGCCCCAGCATTTT.

The chain has TRBV6-2 or TRBV6-3 and TRBJ1-1; D is unclear. Germline loops: CDR1 MNHEY, CDR2 SVGEGT. The V gene lost 6 bases and the J gene lost 6 bases, with 17 bases spanning the gap. The CDR3 length is 14 residues. CDR3 region: CASSHSGVGAEAFF. As DNA, the CDR3 is TGTGCCAGCAGCCACAGCGGGGTCGGGGCTGAAGCTTTCTTT.

Concerning this clonotype: The junction differs from germline at one of its ends, possibly a read error. The CDR3 bases are TGTGCCAGCAGCCCGCAGGAATTC. Protein product: CASSPQEF. The chain combines TRBV12-3 or TRBV12-4 with TRBJ1-2; D remains ambiguous. The CDR3 length is 8 residues.

V gene TRBV2 combines with J gene TRBJ2-3, with TRBD1 as a possible D gene (6 bases). Per germline, CDR1 SNHLY and CDR2 FYNNEI. The CDR3 sequence is 15 residues long. The ends were cut back, 2 bases at V and 5 bases at J, with 14 bases in the middle. Written as DNA, the CDR3 is TGTGCCAGCAGTGAATCTACAGGGATTATAGATACGCAGTATTTT. Translated, it gives CASSESTGIIDTQYF.

The chain joins TRBV12-3 or TRBV12-4 to TRBJ2-7, with D possibly matching TRBD1 (5 bases). The CDR3 is 14 amino acids. V shed 6 bases and J shed 0 bases, with 12 bases lying between them. CDR3: CASSQTESSYEQYF. The CDR3 nucleotides are TGTGCCAGCAGCCAGACAGAGAGCTCCTACGAGCAGTACTTC.

V and J are TRBV27 and TRBJ1-5; the D gene is possibly TRBD1 (5 bases). Between the trimmed V and J ends, which lost 3 bases and 11 bases, there was a span of 8 bases. CDR3 size: 11 residues. Germline V gene sequence: CDR1 MNHEY, CDR2 SMNVEV (reference sequence). The CDR3 coding sequence is TGTGCCAGCAGTTTCATGGGGGCCCAGCATTTT. Translated, it gives CASSFMGAQHF.

This chain uses TRBV27 with TRBJ1-1, with 8 nucleotides matching TRBD1. The CDR3 sequence is 14 residues long. Germline loops: CDR1 MNHEY, CDR2 SMNVEV (reference sequence). Trimming removed 8 bases from V and 6 bases from J; junction bases left unmatched: 11. CDR3 loop: CASYYAGQGAEAFF. The CDR3 DNA reads as TGTGCCAGCTATTATGCCGGACAGGGCGCTGAAGCTTTCTTT.

In this sample, this clonotype turned up a few times. This CDR3 is CASSFLEEEQFF. DNA of the CDR3: TGTGCCAGCAGCTTCCTTGAGGAAGAGCAGTTCTTC. The V and J genes are TRBV7-8 and TRBJ2-1, with D unresolved. Per the germline V gene, CDR1 is SGHVS and CDR2 is FQNEAQ. The ends were cut back, 3 bases at V and 10 bases at J, with 10 bases in the middle. This CDR3 comprises 12 residues.

The chain is built from TRBV20-1 and TRBJ1-5; a possible D gene is TRBD1 (5 bases). V lost 3 bases and J 3 bases, leaving 9 bases between the germline ends. Germline lookup yields CDR1 DFQATT and CDR2 SNEGSKA (reference sequence). The CDR3 has 13 residues. The CDR3 bases are TGCAGTGCTAGGGGGGAAACCAATCAGCCCCAGCATTTT. Protein product: CSARGETNQPQHF.

The V call is TRBV6-2 or TRBV6-3, the J call TRBJ2-7; perhaps D is TRBD1 or TRBD2 (5 bases each). The CDR3 loop spans 14 amino acids. V was clipped by 2 bases and J by 2 bases, with 10 bases between them. In germline, CDR1 is MNHEY, CDR2 SVGEGT. This CDR3 is CASSYVGDPYEQYF. In DNA form, the CDR3 reads TGTGCCAGCAGTTACGTGGGGGATCCCTACGAGCAGTACTTC.

This clonotype has more than one count but fewer than ten. This CDR3 reads CASSLDLHEQYF. The DNA of the CDR3 is TGTGCCAGCAGTCTCGACCTCCACGAGCAGTACTTC. The J gene is TRBJ2-7, the V gene TRBV5-4; D unclear. CDR3 length: 12 residues. CDR1 is SGHNT and CDR2 is YYREEE in the germline V gene (reference sequence). Trimming shortened V by 5 bases and J by 5 bases, and 11 bases separated the two germline ends.

This clonotype was counted many times. This rearrangement joins TRBV4-1 to TRBJ2-2, with D possibly being TRBD1 or TRBD2 (7 bases each). Trimming removed 4 bases at V and 5 bases at J, with 14 bases between. The CDR3 spans 15 residues. Per the germline V gene, CDR1 is MGHRA and CDR2 is YSYEKL. CDR3 DNA: TGCGCCAGCAGCCCCCACAGGGGAGGGACCGGGGAGCTGTTTTTT. Protein: CASSPHRGGTGELFF.

This clonotype was seen a handful of times. This sequence joins TRBV6-1 and TRBJ2-2, with unresolved D. Trimming removed 5 bases from V and 6 bases from J, with 13 bases in between. CDR3 size: 14 residues. Germline CDR1 reads MNHNS; CDR2 reads SASEGT. The CDR3 region is CASSYGPSPGELFF. CDR3 in DNA: TGTGCCAGCAGTTATGGGCCCAGCCCCGGGGAGCTGTTTTTT.